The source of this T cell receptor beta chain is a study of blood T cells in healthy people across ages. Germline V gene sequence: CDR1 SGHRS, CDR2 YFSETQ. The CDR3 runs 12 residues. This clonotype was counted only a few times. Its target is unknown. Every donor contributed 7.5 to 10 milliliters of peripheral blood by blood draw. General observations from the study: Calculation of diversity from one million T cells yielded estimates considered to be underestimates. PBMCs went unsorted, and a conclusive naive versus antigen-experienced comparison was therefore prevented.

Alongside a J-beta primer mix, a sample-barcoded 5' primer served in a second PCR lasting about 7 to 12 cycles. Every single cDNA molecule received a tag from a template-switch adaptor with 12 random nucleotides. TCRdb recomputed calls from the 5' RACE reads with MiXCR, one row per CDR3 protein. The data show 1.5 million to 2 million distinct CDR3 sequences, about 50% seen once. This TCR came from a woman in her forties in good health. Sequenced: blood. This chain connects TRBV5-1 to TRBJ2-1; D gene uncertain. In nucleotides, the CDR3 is TGCTCTCCCCCCTCGGCGCGAAATGAGCAGTTCTTC. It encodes CSPPSARNEQFF.